Listed below are T cell receptor beta chains from one sample, sequenced in a study of T-cell reconstitution after alpha-beta-depleted transplantation in children. TCRdb ran MiXCR on the PCR reads and lists one entry per CDR3 protein. The sample yields about 900,000 distinct CDR3 sequences, about 29% seen once. The sequencing here drew on PBMCs, mostly from graft donor cells, taken 360 days after TCRalphabeta/CD19-depleted stem cell transplant. The receptors were sampled from a boy less than two years old who had a stem cell transplant for SCID, so the T cells may come from the graft donor. CDR3s include the opening cysteine and the closing phenylalanine or tryptophan. Each record gives: V gene, D gene, J gene, clone size, CDR3 protein, CDR3 DNA. The D gene is left open where the match is weak. Clone sizes are given selectively: once, few, many, or a class where the clone is expanded.

>TRBV3-1|TRBD2|TRBJ2-1|.
CASSQVFSGGWNEQFF
TGTGCCAGCAGCCAAGTTTTTAGCGGGGGGTGGAATGAGCAGTTCTTC
>TRBV4-3|TRBD1|TRBJ1-2|few
CASSPDRGGVYGYTF
TGCGCCAGCAGCCCCGACAGGGGAGGTGTCTATGGCTACACCTTC
>TRBV20-1|TRBD2|TRBJ2-1|few
CSARDYGQRGLEQFF
TGCAGTGCTAGAGATTACGGTCAGCGGGGACTTGAGCAGTTCTTC
>TRBV4-3|TRBD2|TRBJ2-3|few
CASSQDGASGGAADTQYF
TGCGCCAGCAGCCAAGATGGGGCTAGCGGGGGGGCCGCAGATACGCAGTATTTT
>TRBV7-9|.|TRBJ2-2|.
CASSPDLLASNTGELFF
TGTGCCAGCAGCCCCGACTTATTAGCTTCGAACACCGGGGAGCTGTTTTTT
>TRBV28|TRBD1|TRBJ2-7|.
CASTRQGLSYEQYF
TGTGCCAGTACAAGACAGGGCCTAAGCTACGAGCAGTACTTC
>TRBV28|.|TRBJ2-7|.
CASSLPGTVSYEQYF
TGTGCCAGCAGCTTACCCGGGACCGTCTCCTACGAGCAGTACTTC
>TRBV6-1|TRBD1|TRBJ2-1|many
CASSRQGPYNEQFF
TGTGCCAGCAGTAGACAGGGGCCCTACAATGAGCAGTTCTTC
>TRBV20-1|.|TRBJ2-3|few
CSARSSTDTQYF
TGCAGTGCTAGGTCCAGCACAGATACGCAGTATTTT
>TRBV6-4|.|TRBJ2-6|few
CASSESYWRNSHSGANVLTF
TGTGCCAGCAGTGAGTCGTATTGGAGGAACAGTCACTCTGGGGCCAACGTCCTGACTTTC
>TRBV21-1|.|TRBJ2-5|few
CASSARRTPGQLKETQYF
TGTGCCAGCAGCGCCAGGAGGACGCCGGGACAGCTAAAAGAGACCCAGTACTTC
>TRBV29-1|.|TRBJ2-7|few
CSVHTHRESSYEQYF
TGCAGCGTCCACACCCACAGGGAGAGCTCCTACGAGCAGTACTTC
>TRBV7-9|TRBD1|TRBJ2-1|.
CASSLQGAMNEQFF
TGTGCCAGCAGCCTTCAGGGGGCGATGAATGAGCAGTTCTTC
>TRBV10-3|.|TRBJ2-7|few
CAIRNKTESYEQYF
TGTGCCATCAGAAATAAAACCGAATCCTACGAGCAGTACTTC
>TRBV12-3/TRBV12-4|.|TRBJ2-1|.
CASSWGGHYNEQFF
TGTGCCAGCAGTTGGGGGGGGCACTACAATGAGCAGTTCTTC
>TRBV29-1|.|TRBJ2-5|few
CSVEERRNQETQYF
TGCAGCGTTGAAGAGCGGCGGAACCAAGAGACCCAGTACTTC
>TRBV29-1|.|TRBJ2-5|few
CSVGDIGETQYF
TGCAGCGTCGGGGACATAGGGGAGACCCAGTACTTC
>TRBV12-5|.|TRBJ1-6|few
CASRLGPNSPLHF
TGTGCTAGCCGATTAGGGCCAAATTCACCCCTCCACTTT
>TRBV11-3|TRBD2|TRBJ2-1|few
CASSQGLDRVEQFF
TGTGCCAGCAGCCAGGGACTAGATCGGGTTGAGCAGTTCTTC
>TRBV5-1|.|TRBJ2-3|.
CASSLLWGSRADTQYF
TGCGCCAGCAGCTTGTTATGGGGATCGCGTGCGGATACGCAGTATTTT
>TRBV5-4|TRBD1|TRBJ2-7|once
CASSFEGGAPHEQYF
TGTGCCAGCAGCTTCGAAGGGGGCGCCCCCCACGAGCAGTACTTC
>TRBV20-1|.|TRBJ2-7|.
CSASGTHPDEQYF
TGCAGTGCTTCCGGGACTCACCCCGACGAGCAGTACTTC
>TRBV5-1|.|TRBJ2-5|.
CASSPGGTSQETQYF
TGCGCCAGCAGCCCCGGAGGGACTTCCCAAGAGACCCAGTACTTC
>TRBV2|TRBD2|TRBJ2-3|.
CASNALAGVITDTQYF
TGTGCCAGCAACGCCCTAGCGGGGGTGATCACAGATACGCAGTATTTT
>TRBV7-8|.|TRBJ2-3|few
CASSTGLTTDTQYF
TGTGCCAGCAGCACGGGACTGACCACAGATACGCAGTATTTT
>TRBV27|.|TRBJ2-7|few
CASSLPSGEQYF
TGTGCCAGCAGTTTACCGTCAGGGGAGCAGTACTTC
>TRBV6-5|TRBD2|TRBJ2-3|.
CASSYSVVGGGSTDTQYF
TGTGCCAGCAGTTACTCGGTCGTGGGGGGAGGGAGCACAGATACGCAGTATTTT
>TRBV20-1|.|TRBJ2-2|many
CSAKDTGELFF
TGCAGTGCCAAGGACACCGGGGAGCTGTTTTTT
>TRBV20-1|.|TRBJ2-1|once
CSARAVGEQFF
TGCAGTGCTAGAGCGGTGGGGGAGCAGTTCTTC
>TRBV28|.|TRBJ2-1|.
CASSPPGPRYNEQFF
TGTGCCAGCAGCCCCCCAGGACCCCGTTACAATGAGCAGTTCTTC
>TRBV12-3/TRBV12-4|.|TRBJ2-1|many
CASSLTGSYNEQFF
TGTGCCAGCAGTTTAACAGGCTCCTACAATGAGCAGTTCTTC
>TRBV20-1|TRBD1|TRBJ1-4|few
CSATPGGQGTEKLFF
TGCAGTGCTACCCCAGGGGGACAGGGGACTGAAAAACTGTTTTTT